The present T cell receptor (beta chain) was sequenced within a study of T cell changes during pregnancy in multiple sclerosis. Profiling relied on immunoSEQ multiplex PCR, and the TCRdb table lists in-frame clones only, not all of them. This table holds tens of thousands of clones, about nine tenths found once. Trimming cost V 1 base and J 5 bases, with 14 bases left between them. The germline gives CDR1 SGHRS, CDR2 YFSETQ. This CDR3 comprises 15 residues. This receptor was taken from a female donor with multiple sclerosis, enrolled in a pregnancy study. This sequence joins TRBV5-1 and TRBJ2-3; D perhaps matches TRBD1 (6 bases). The sequenced sample was peripheral blood, obtained in the second trimester of pregnancy. CDR3 nucleotides: TGCGCCAGCAGCTTGACTCAGAGGACAGTAGATACGCAGTATTTT. Its protein is CASSLTQRTVDTQYF.